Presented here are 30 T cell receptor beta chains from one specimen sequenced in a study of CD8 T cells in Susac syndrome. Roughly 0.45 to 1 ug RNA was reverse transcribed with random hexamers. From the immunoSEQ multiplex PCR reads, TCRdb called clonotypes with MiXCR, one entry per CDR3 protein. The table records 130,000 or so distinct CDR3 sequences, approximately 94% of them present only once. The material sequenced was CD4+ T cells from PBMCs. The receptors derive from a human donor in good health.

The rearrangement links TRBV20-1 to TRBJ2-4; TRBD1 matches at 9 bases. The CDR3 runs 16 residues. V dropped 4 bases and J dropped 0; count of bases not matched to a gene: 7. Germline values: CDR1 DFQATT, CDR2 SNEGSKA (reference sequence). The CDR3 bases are TGCAGTGCTAAGAGGACAGGGGCCCTAGCCAAAAACATTCAGTACTTC. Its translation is CSAKRTGALAKNIQYF.

The CDR3 loop reads CASSRLAGEGGDTQYF. The CDR3 region has the DNA TGTGCCAGCAGCCGACTAGCGGGAGAAGGGGGAGATACGCAGTATTTT. The chain has TRBV3-1 and TRBJ2-3; 12 bases line up with TRBD2. Germline CDR1 reads LGHDT; CDR2 reads YNNKEL (reference sequence). After removal of 4 bases from V and 5 bases from J, the junction contained 7 bases not matched to a gene. This CDR3 comprises 16 residues.

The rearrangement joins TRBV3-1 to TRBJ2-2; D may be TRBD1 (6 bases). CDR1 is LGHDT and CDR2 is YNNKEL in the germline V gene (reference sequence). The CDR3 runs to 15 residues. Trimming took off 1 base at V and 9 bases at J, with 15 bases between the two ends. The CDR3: CASSQGAEGGRELFF. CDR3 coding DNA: TGTGCCAGCAGCCAAGGGGCAGAAGGGGGACGGGAGCTGTTTTTT.

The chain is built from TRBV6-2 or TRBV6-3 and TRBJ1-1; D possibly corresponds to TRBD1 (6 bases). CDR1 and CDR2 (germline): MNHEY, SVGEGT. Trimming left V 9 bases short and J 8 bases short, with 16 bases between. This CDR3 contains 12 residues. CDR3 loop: CASMGAAGEAFF. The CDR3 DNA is TGTGCCAGTATGGGGGCCGCAGGCGAAGCTTTCTTT.

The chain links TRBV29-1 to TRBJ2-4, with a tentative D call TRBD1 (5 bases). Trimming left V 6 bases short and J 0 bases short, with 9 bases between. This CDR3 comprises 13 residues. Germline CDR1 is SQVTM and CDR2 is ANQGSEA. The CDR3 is CSVRTLAKNIQYF. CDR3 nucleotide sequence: TGCAGCGTACGGACATTAGCCAAAAACATTCAGTACTTC. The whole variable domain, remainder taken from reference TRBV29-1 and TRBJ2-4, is SAVISQKPSRDICQRGTSLTIQCQVDSQVTMMFWYRQQPGQSLTLIATANQGSEATYESGFVIDKFPISRPNLTFSTLTVSNMSPEDSSIYLCSVRTLAKNIQYFGAGTRLSVL.

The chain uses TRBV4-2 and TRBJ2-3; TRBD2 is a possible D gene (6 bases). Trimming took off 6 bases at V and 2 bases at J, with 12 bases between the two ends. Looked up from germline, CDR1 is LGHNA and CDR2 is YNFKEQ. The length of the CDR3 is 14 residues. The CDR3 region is CASSLSGATDTQYF. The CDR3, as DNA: TGTGCCAGCAGTCTTAGCGGAGCCACAGATACGCAGTATTTT.

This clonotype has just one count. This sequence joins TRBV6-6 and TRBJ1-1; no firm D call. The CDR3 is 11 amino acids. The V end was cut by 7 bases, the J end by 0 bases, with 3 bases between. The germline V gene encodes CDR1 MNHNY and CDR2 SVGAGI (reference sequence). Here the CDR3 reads CASKMNTEAFF. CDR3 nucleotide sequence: TGTGCCAGCAAGATGAACACTGAAGCTTTCTTT.

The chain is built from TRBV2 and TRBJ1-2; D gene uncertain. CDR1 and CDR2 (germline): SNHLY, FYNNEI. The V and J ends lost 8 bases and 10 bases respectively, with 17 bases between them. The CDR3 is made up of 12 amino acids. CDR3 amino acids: CASLLPAEAYTF. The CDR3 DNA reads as TGTGCCAGCCTCTTACCCGCTGAGGCCTACACCTTC. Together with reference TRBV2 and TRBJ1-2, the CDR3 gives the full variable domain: EPEVTQTPSHQVTQMGQEVILRCVPISNHLYFYWYRQILGQKVEFLVSFYNNEISEKSEIFDDQFSVERPDGSNFTLKIRSTKLEDSAMYFCASLLPAEAYTFGSGTRLTVV.

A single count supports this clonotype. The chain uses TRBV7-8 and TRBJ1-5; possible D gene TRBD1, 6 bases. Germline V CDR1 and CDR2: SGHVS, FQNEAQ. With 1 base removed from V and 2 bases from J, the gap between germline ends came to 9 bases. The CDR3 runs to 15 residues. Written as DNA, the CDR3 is TGTGCCAGCAGCTTAGGACAGGAAGGCAATCAGCCCCAGCATTTT. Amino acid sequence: CASSLGQEGNQPQHF.

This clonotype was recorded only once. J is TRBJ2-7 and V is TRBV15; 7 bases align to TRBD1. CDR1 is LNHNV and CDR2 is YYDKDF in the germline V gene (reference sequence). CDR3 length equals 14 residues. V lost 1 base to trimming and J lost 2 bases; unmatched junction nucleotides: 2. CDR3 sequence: CATSRGDSPYEQYF. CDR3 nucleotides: TGTGCCACCAGCAGAGGGGACAGTCCCTACGAGCAGTACTTC.

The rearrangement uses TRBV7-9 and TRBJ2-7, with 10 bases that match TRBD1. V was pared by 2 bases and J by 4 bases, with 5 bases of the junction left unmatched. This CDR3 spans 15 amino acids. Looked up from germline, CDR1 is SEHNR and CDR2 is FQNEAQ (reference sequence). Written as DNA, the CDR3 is TGTGCCAGCAGCTTACCCCGGACAGGGGGTTACGAGCAGTACTTC. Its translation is CASSLPRTGGYEQYF.

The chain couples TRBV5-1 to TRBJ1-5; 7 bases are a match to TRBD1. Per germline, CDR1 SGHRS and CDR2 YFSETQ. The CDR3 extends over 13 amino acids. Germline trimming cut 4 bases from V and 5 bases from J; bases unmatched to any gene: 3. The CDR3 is CASSIGTDQPQHF. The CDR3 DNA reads TGCGCCAGCAGCATAGGGACAGATCAGCCCCAGCATTTT.

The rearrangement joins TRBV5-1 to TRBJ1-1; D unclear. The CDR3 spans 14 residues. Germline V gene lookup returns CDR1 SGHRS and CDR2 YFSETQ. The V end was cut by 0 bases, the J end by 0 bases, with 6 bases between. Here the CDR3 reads CASSLDSLNTEAFF. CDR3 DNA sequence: TGCGCCAGCAGCTTGGACAGCTTGAACACTGAAGCTTTCTTT.

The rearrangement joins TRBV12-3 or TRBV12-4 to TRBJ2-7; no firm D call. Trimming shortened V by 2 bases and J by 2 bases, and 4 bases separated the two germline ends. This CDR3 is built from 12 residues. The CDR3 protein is CASSLRAYEQYF. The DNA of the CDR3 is TGTGCCAGCAGTTTAAGGGCCTACGAGCAGTACTTC.

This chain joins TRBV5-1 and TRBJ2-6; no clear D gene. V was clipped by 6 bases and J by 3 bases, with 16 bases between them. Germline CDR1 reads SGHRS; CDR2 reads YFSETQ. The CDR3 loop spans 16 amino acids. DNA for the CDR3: TGCGCCAGCAAGACTGCTGGCCTGGATGGGGCCAACGTCCTGACTTTC. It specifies CASKTAGLDGANVLTF. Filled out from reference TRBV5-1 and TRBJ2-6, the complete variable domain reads KAGVTQTPRYLIKTRGQQVTLSCSPISGHRSVSWYQQTPGQGLQFLFEYFSETQRNKGNFPGRFSGRQFSNSRSEMNVSTLELGDSALYLCASKTAGLDGANVLTFGAGSRLTVL.

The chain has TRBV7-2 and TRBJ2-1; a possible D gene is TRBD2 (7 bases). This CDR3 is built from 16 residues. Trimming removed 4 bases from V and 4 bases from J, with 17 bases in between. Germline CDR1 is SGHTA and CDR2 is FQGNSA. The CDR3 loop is CASSSPGGGGYNEQFF. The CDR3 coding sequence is TGTGCCAGCAGCTCCCCGGGGGGAGGGGGTTACAATGAGCAGTTCTTC.

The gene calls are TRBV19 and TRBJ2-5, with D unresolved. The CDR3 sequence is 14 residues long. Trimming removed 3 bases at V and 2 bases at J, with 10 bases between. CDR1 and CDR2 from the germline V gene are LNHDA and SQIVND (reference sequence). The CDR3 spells CASSILGAQETQYF. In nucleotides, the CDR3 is TGTGCCAGTAGTATTCTGGGCGCGCAAGAGACCCAGTACTTC.

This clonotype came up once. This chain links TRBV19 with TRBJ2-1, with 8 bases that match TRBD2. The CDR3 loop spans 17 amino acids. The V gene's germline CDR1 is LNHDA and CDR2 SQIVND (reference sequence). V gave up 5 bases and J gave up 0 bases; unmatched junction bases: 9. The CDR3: CASSFAGGLASYNEQFF. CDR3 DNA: TGTGCCAGTAGTTTTGCGGGAGGCCTCGCCTCCTACAATGAGCAGTTCTTC.

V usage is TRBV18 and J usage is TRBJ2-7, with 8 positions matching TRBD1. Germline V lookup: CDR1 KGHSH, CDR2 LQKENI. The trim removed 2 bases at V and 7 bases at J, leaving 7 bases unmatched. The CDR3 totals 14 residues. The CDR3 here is CASSPRGQGEEQYF. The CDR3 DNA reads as TGTGCCAGCTCACCAAGAGGACAGGGCGAGGAGCAGTACTTC.

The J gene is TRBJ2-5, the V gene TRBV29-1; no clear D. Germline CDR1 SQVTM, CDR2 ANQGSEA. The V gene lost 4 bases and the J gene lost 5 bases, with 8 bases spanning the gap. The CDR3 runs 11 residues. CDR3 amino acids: CSVGFRETQYF. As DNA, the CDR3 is TGCAGCGTTGGGTTCAGGGAGACCCAGTACTTC.

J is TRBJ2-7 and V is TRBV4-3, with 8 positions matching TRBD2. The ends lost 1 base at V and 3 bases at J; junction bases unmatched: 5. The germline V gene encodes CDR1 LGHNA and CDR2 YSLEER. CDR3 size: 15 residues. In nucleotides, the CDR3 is TGCGCCAGCAGCCAAGGAACTAGCGGTAACTACGAGCAGTACTTC. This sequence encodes CASSQGTSGNYEQYF.

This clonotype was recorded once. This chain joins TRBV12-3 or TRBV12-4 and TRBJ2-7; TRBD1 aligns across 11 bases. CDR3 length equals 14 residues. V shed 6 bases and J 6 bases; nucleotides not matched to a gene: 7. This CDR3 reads CASSLGQGAFEQYF. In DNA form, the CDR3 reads TGTGCCAGCAGCCTCGGACAGGGGGCTTTCGAGCAGTACTTC.

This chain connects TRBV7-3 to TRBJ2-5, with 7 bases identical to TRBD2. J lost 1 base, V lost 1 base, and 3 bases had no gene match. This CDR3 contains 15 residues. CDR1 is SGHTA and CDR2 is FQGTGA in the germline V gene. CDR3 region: CASSLMASGQETQYF. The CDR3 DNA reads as TGTGCCAGCAGCTTAATGGCTAGCGGCCAAGAGACCCAGTACTTC.

The CDR3 here is CASSHQGSDRGNGYTF. The CDR3 region has the DNA TGTGCCAGCAGCCACCAGGGTTCGGACAGGGGCAATGGCTACACCTTC. The rearrangement uses TRBV3-1 and TRBJ1-2; 9 positions agree with TRBD1. V trimming: 3 bases; J trimming: 6 bases; junction bases outside the gene matches: 11. Germline V gene lookup returns CDR1 LGHDT and CDR2 YNNKEL (reference sequence). This CDR3 has 16 amino acids.

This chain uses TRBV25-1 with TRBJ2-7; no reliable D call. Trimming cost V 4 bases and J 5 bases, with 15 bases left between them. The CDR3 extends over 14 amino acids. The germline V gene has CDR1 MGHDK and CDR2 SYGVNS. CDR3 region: CASSALSLRHEQYF. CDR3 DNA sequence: TGTGCCAGCAGTGCGCTTAGCCTGCGGCACGAGCAGTACTTC.

CDR3 coding DNA: TGTGCCAGCACCTCCGGGGGAGGACAGGAGTACTTC. This translates into CASTSGGGQEYF. This chain connects TRBV6-5 to TRBJ2-7; the D gene is possibly TRBD1 (7 bases). Germline V gives CDR1 MNHEY, CDR2 SVGAGI. V was pared by 7 bases and J by 11 bases, with 18 bases between. The CDR3 loop spans 12 amino acids.

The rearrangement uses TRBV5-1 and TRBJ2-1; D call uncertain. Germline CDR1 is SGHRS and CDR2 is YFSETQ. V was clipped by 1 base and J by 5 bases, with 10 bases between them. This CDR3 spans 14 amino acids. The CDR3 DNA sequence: TGCGCCAGCAGCTTGCTAGGACCCGACAATGAGCAGTTCTTC. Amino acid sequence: CASSLLGPDNEQFF.

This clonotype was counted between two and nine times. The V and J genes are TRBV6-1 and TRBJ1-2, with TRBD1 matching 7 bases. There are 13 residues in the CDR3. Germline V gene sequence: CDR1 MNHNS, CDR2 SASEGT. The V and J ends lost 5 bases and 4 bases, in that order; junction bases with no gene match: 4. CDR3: CASSLGQIYGYTF. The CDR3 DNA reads TGTGCCAGCAGTTTGGGACAGATCTATGGCTACACCTTC.

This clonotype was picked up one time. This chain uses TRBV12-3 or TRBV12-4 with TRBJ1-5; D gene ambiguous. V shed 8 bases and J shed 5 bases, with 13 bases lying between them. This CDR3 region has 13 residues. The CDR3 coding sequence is TGTGCCAGCCGTAGCGCGGGAGATCAGCCCCAGCATTTT. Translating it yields CASRSAGDQPQHF.

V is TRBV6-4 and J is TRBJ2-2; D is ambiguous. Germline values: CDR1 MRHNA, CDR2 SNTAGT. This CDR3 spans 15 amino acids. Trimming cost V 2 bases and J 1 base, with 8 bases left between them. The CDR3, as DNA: TGTGCCAGCAGTGACCACGGACGGAACACCGGGGAGCTGTTTTTT. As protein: CASSDHGRNTGELFF.